These T cell receptor beta chains were read from a single sample in a study of memory CD4+ T cells and cytomegalovirus serostatus. The data were produced by immunoSEQ multiplex PCR, yet TCRdb's version contains in-frame clones alone and is incomplete. The table lists around 61,000 clones, around 80% of them singletons, with 0.4% in the top ten. Sequenced material: memory CD4+ T cells from blood. The receptors derive from an adult in good health and CMV-seronegative. Each CDR3 is given with its conserved first and last residue. A D gene is named only where the DNA matches it firmly. Size is stated for part of the rows, as once, few or many counts, or as a class when the clone is expanded.

j_call clone_size v_call d_call cdr3_length cdr3_nt cdr3_aa
TRBJ1-1 NA TRBV10-3 TRBD1 13 TGTGCCATCAGCCGGGACAGGAACACTGAAGCTTTCTTT CAISRDRNTEAFF
TRBJ1-3 NA TRBV29-1 NA 13 TGCAGCGTTCTAAGGGGTATTGAAAACACCATATATTTT CSVLRGIENTIYF
TRBJ2-2 NA TRBV5-4 TRBD2 16 TGTGCCAGCAGCTTCGGAGCGGGGTCGAACACCGGGGAGCTGTTTTTT CASSFGAGSNTGELFF
TRBJ1-2 NA TRBV7-2 NA 16 TGTGCCAGCAGCTCGACCCCGGGACCGGCGGCCTATGGCTACACCTTC CASSSTPGPAAYGYTF
TRBJ1-3 NA TRBV28 TRBD1 14 TGTGCCAGCACTACAGGGGGCACTAGAAACACCATATATTTT CASTTGGTRNTIYF
TRBJ1-2 NA TRBV7-8 NA 14 TGTGCCAGCAGCTTAGACGGCTCTAACTATGGCTACACCTTC CASSLDGSNYGYTF
TRBJ1-2 NA TRBV19 NA 14 TGTGCCACCAGCCAGGACGGCAGCTACTATGGCTACACCTTC CATSQDGSYYGYTF
TRBJ2-1 NA TRBV7-9 NA 16 TGTGCCAGCAGCTCGAACCTTCGGGGATCCTACAATGAGCAGTTCTTC CASSSNLRGSYNEQFF
TRBJ1-4 NA TRBV7-2 NA 15 TGTGCCAGCAGCCCGTCTGGCTACCCTGTTGAAAAACTGTTTTTT CASSPSGYPVEKLFF
TRBJ2-2 NA TRBV6-6 NA 14 TGTGCCAGCACCCAGGGGGGAGTCACCGGGGAGCTGTTTTTT CASTQGGVTGELFF
TRBJ1-2 once TRBV6-5 TRBD1 15 TGTGCCAGCAGTTACACCCGACAGGGTGCCTATGGCTACACCTTC CASSYTRQGAYGYTF
TRBJ1-6 NA TRBV5-4 NA 14 TGTGCCAGCAGCTTAAACAGGGATAATTCACCCCTCCACTTT CASSLNRDNSPLHF
TRBJ1-2 NA TRBV2 TRBD1 17 TGTGCCAGCAGTGAGGGTCGACGGGGACAGGGGAACTATGGCTACACCTTC CASSEGRRGQGNYGYTF
TRBJ2-3 NA TRBV5-1 TRBD1 14 TGCGCCAGCAGCGACGGACAGGACACAGATACGCAGTATTTT CASSDGQDTDTQYF
TRBJ2-7 NA TRBV5-1 NA 15 TGCGCCAGCAGCCCGGCGACAGGCTCGCCCGGCGAGCAGTACTTC CASSPATGSPGEQYF
TRBJ1-6 NA TRBV27 NA 16 TGTGCCAGCAGTTTACAGGGACTCTCCTATAATTCACCCCTCCACTTT CASSLQGLSYNSPLHF
TRBJ2-5 NA TRBV7-8 NA 14 TGTGCCAGCATCTCTAGGGGGGGAAAAGAGACCCAGTACTTC CASISRGGKETQYF
TRBJ1-2 NA TRBV6-6 NA 12 TGTGCCAGCAGGACAGATAACTATGGCTACACCTTC CASRTDNYGYTF
TRBJ1-1 NA TRBV18 NA 14 TGTGCCAGCTCCCCGGGGCCCTTGTCCACTGAAGCTTTCTTT CASSPGPLSTEAFF
TRBJ1-2 NA TRBV6-5 TRBD1 14 TGTGCCAGCAGTTACAGGGGGCTTATCGATGGCTACACCTTC CASSYRGLIDGYTF
TRBJ1-2 NA TRBV6-5 NA 12 TGTGCCAGCAAGACGGTTAACTATGGCTACACCTTC CASKTVNYGYTF
TRBJ2-3 NA TRBV5-4 TRBD2 15 TGTGCCCTGGGAAAGCGGGGGGCCTCCACAGATACGCAGTATTTT CALGKRGASTDTQYF
TRBJ2-3 NA TRBV5-4 NA 14 TGTGCCAGCAAGGAAGGGAAGAGCACAGATACGCAGTATTTT CASKEGKSTDTQYF
TRBJ1-6 NA TRBV18 NA 17 TGTGCCAGCTCACCAACGGGTACTGGGTCCTATAATTCACCCCTCCACTTT CASSPTGTGSYNSPLHF
TRBJ2-7 NA TRBV5-1 NA 13 TGCGCCAGCAGCTTGGATAGCCGATACGAGCAGTACTTC CASSLDSRYEQYF
TRBJ1-1 once TRBV7-2 NA 14 TGTGCCAGCAGCTTAGCAGGGCTCGGCACTGAAGCTTTCTTT CASSLAGLGTEAFF